The rows below give T cell receptor beta chains drawn from one sample of a study of cytomegalovirus exposure and HLA in healthy donors. The repertoire was sequenced with immunoSEQ multiplex PCR; TCRdb's copy has only in-frame clones and lacks some. The sample records some 98,000 clones, 55% to 75% being singletons. Sequenced: PBMCs. These receptors came from a middle-aged man in good health and CMV-seronegative. Both conserved end residues are trimmed from each CDR3.

v_gene: TRBV5-4; len: 16; j_gene: TRBJ2-1; CDR3aa: ASSGDSTGAEFYNEQF
v_gene: TRBV18; len: 12; j_gene: TRBJ1-6; CDR3aa: ASSPDSLYSPLH
v_gene: TRBV10-3; len: 12; j_gene: TRBJ2-3; CDR3aa: AISGQGSTDTQY
v_gene: TRBV6-5; len: 12; j_gene: TRBJ1-1; CDR3aa: ASSLGSLNTEAF
v_gene: TRBV29-1; len: 12; j_gene: TRBJ1-4; CDR3aa: SVGTGPTNEKLF
v_gene: TRBV19; len: 13; j_gene: TRBJ1-4; CDR3aa: ASSNRDRAREKLF
v_gene: TRBV28; len: 14; j_gene: TRBJ2-3; CDR3aa: ASSSPAGGPPDTQY
v_gene: TRBV5-4; len: 11; j_gene: TRBJ1-4; CDR3aa: ASSLDRNEKLF
v_gene: TRBV7-9; len: 12; j_gene: TRBJ1-2; CDR3aa: ASSATGRVRGYT
v_gene: TRBV2; len: 13; j_gene: TRBJ1-6; CDR3aa: ASSGGRGYNSPLH
v_gene: TRBV7-9; len: 13; j_gene: TRBJ2-5; CDR3aa: ASSESGLAQETQY
v_gene: TRBV7-2; len: 13; j_gene: TRBJ1-3; CDR3aa: ASSLESNSGNTIY
v_gene: TRBV5-1; len: 13; j_gene: TRBJ2-5; CDR3aa: ASSVFERGRETQY
v_gene: TRBV7-8; len: 13; j_gene: TRBJ2-1; CDR3aa: ASSPRWDRDNEQF
v_gene: TRBV6-1; len: 12; j_gene: TRBJ1-4; CDR3aa: ASRQGAVNEKLF
v_gene: TRBV7-2; len: 13; j_gene: TRBJ1-1; CDR3aa: ASSFSVGQNTEAF
v_gene: TRBV15; len: 14; j_gene: TRBJ1-5; CDR3aa: ATSREPGREDQPQH
v_gene: TRBV7-6; len: 13; j_gene: TRBJ1-3; CDR3aa: ASSLGGEFGNTIY
v_gene: TRBV4-3; len: 13; j_gene: TRBJ2-7; CDR3aa: ASSQNVDGSYEQY
v_gene: TRBV5-1; len: 11; j_gene: TRBJ1-2; CDR3aa: ATSAGTNYGYT
v_gene: TRBV4-1; len: 15; j_gene: TRBJ2-7; CDR3aa: ASSQEGSGVGPYEQY
v_gene: TRBV28; len: 13; j_gene: TRBJ1-1; CDR3aa: ASSLRGHRSTEAF
v_gene: TRBV5-1; len: 11; j_gene: TRBJ2-7; CDR3aa: ASSYDGGYEQY
v_gene: TRBV7-8; len: 15; j_gene: TRBJ1-6; CDR3aa: ASSGRDRALSNSPLH
v_gene: TRBV19; len: 14; j_gene: TRBJ1-5; CDR3aa: ASTPRGEGSNQPQH
v_gene: TRBV28; len: 12; j_gene: TRBJ2-5; CDR3aa: ASSGTSGTRGQY
v_gene: TRBV4-3; len: 14; j_gene: TRBJ1-1; CDR3aa: ASSQDRSLMNTEAF
v_gene: TRBV13; len: 14; j_gene: TRBJ2-7; CDR3aa: ASSLLSGRGSYEQY
v_gene: TRBV5-1; len: 15; j_gene: TRBJ1-2; CDR3aa: ASSLGWGQTPFWGYT